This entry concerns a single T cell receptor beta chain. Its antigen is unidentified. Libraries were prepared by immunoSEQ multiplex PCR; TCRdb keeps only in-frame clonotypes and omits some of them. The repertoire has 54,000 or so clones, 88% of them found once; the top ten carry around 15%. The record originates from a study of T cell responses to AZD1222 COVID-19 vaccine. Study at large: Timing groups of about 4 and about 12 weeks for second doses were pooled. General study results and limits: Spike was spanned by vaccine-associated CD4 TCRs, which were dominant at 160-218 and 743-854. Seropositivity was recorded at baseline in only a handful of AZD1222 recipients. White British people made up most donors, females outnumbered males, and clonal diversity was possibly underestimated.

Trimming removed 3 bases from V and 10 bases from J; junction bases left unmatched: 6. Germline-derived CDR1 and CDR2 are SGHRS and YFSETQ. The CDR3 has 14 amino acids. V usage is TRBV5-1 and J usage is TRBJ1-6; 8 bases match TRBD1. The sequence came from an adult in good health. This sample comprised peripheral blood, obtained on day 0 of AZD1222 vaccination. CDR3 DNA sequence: TGCGCCAGCAGCTCCCGGACAGGGCAATCACCCCTCCACTTT. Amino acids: CASSSRTGQSPLHF. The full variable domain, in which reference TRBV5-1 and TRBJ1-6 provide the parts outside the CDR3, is KAGVTQTPRYLIKTRGQQVTLSCSPISGHRSVSWYQQTPGQGLQFLFEYFSETQRNKGNFPGRFSGRQFSNSRSEMNVSTLELGDSALYLCASSSRTGQSPLHFGNGTRLTVT.